This TCR beta chain was captured in a study of cytomegalovirus exposure and HLA in healthy donors (dated by TCRdb to 2016 to 2017). Describing the broader study: An earlier analysis of 587 of the donors reported approximately 260 Gb of sequence data and 100 million to 120 million unique TCR beta sequences obtained from approximately 180 million T cells. On average, about 240,000 unique TCR beta nucleotide sequences were sequenced per donor among some 430 genotyped donors of the cohort, with roughly 20% of those sequences being non-productive. In the later analysis, no new phenotypic data were used to find candidate immune exposures; instead, reliance was placed on TCR beta sequences and their occurrence across donors. The study was designed to test whether signatures of past pathogen exposure could be identified by cataloging public T cell receptors. An earlier analysis of around 540 of the donors applied high-throughput TCR beta sequencing to assess whether each TCR beta V gene segment acted as functional or pseudogenic. Four or five DR-DQ haplotypes were handled as single units for association and clustering because linkage in the cohort was strong. A separate validation cohort of 100 to 150 different subjects was used in addition to the approximately 700-subject first cohort. A later genetic analysis used genome-wide SNP genotypes for about 60% of the roughly 700 donors, treating that subset as a discovery cohort. Typing coverage varied by locus: about 629-630 donors for A, B, C, DRB1 and DQB1; roughly 560 for DQA1; about 570 for DPA1; around 450 for DPB1. An early release covering just under 650 HLA-typed donors comprised 250 to 350 gigabases of sequencing data and tens of millions of unique TCR sequences. Donor age, sex, ethnicity and CMV serostatus were compiled together with the repertoire data. Class I and class II HLA loci were covered by the typing at four-digit resolution. Using immunosequencing, the study profiled T cell repertoires from about 650 subjects and related those repertoires to cytomegalovirus serostatus. Among the roughly 390 genotyped donors, approximately 76% belonged to the genetic ancestry cluster associated with self-reported Caucasian donors. All discovery cohort repertoires had been generated using a single sequencing platform. To predict cytomegalovirus infection status, the study combined high-throughput TCR immunosequencing, statistical association of individual TCRs with disease status, and machine learning. A later analysis re-examined previously published TCR beta repertoires from roughly 650 donors and added high-resolution HLA genotyping to investigate patterns of TCR occurrence.

Library construction relied on the immunoSEQ multiplex PCR assay. For the multiplex PCR, a mixture combining 60 forward primers for TCR Vbeta segments and 13 reverse primers for TCR Jbeta segments was used. Amplification of the CDR3 region of rearranged TCR beta genes was performed with a multiplex PCR assay on genomic DNA. On the Illumina HiSeq System, the amplified TCR beta libraries were sequenced as 87-base-pair reads. From the authors' description of their analysis: A later analysis counted some 80 million unique TCR beta chains across the 650 to 800 repertoires, and approximately 11 million of these chains were shared by at least two donors. To remove PCR and sequencing errors, raw reads were error-corrected and collapsed into unique sequences using a nearest-neighbor algorithm that merged closely related sequences. To assign V, D and J gene segments, CDR3 sequences were aligned to IMGT reference sequences. For a sequence to be retained, a match of at least six nucleotides was required to both a V gene segment and a J gene segment. A rearrangement counted as productive if the CDR3 had no stop codons and remained in frame with V and J, and every other rearrangement counted as non-productive. CDR3 was defined by IMGT convention, running from the second conserved V-encoded cysteine to the conserved J-encoded phenylalanine. The earlier analysis of 587 of the donors excluded sequences that lacked an unambiguous match to a single V gene segment. In an earlier analysis of roughly 600 of the donors, a V segment was called functional when productive rearrangements were above 56.7%, and segregating when the standard deviation between donors exceeded 5%. A statistical classification framework was built to diagnose cytomegalovirus status from the catalog of TCR beta chain sequences. A later analysis assigned V and J genes by comparing TCR nucleotide sequences with IMGT/GENE-DB human TR gene sequences. A later analysis assigned CDR3 sequences and most-parsimonious VDJ recombination scenarios with the TCRdist pipeline. In a later analysis, every TCR beta chain was defined by the combination of its CDR3 amino acid sequence and its V-gene family, and reads without a unique V-gene family were dropped. In a later analysis, approximately 590 highly shared, low-generation-probability nucleotide sequences were removed to address suspected cross-contamination and a sequencing artifact. In a later analysis, a clonal expansion index for each public chain was calculated from normalized within-repertoire ranks of inferred template counts. Generation probabilities in a later analysis came from a VDJ recombination model fitted to out-of-frame rearrangements, and those results were checked against IGoR. In a later analysis, TCR-TCR, TCR-HLA and TCR-CMV co-occurrence was scored with hypergeometric tests, and a repertoire-size bias correction was applied to TCR pairs. To estimate false discovery rates, a later analysis permuted the HLA or CMV assignments 20 times. In a later analysis, co-occurring TCRs were grouped using DBSCAN, with TCRdist sequence similarity added in when clustering inside HLA-allele-positive subsets. For co-occurrence clustering, repertoires with fewer than 30,000 or more than 120,000 public chains were excluded, along with five or six repertoires with anomalous nucleotide sharing. Entries here come from immuneACCESS through TCRdb and include only in-frame sequences with V and J called. Some clones fail to appear in such tables; in the studies checked, an unresolved V gene covers under half of the shortfall, and the cause of the remainder is unknown. The V and J calls and clone size are taken from that table; D and trimming were inferred from the DNA. The sample has under 200,000 clones on record, approximately 81% of them singletons. The ten largest clones add up to approximately 1.5% of the sample.

A remark on this clone: This receptor's antigen is unknown. The record has no base qualities; no much larger clone is one base away.

Overall study outcomes, separate from this receptor: When HLA alleles, especially DR and DQ, strongly co-occurred, attributing TCR associations to individual alleles was difficult. A group of highly shared sequence variants was considered likely to be a technical artifact of the sequencing pipeline. Correlated functional status among segregating V segments might reflect linkage disequilibrium, but an unknown experimental factor could not be ruled out. In the study, about 150 TCR beta chains were listed as associated with cytomegalovirus. This cohort had only TCR beta chains sequenced, and the lack of alpha or paired-chain data limited which features could be detected. The presence/absence analyses assumed that sequencing depth was roughly uniform across donors, and that assumption may not be true. In both the original and validation cohorts, the classifier was reported to diagnose cytomegalovirus status with high specificity and sensitivity. The only immune exposure information available for the cohort was CMV serostatus. It was suggested by the authors that the approach could potentially be generalized to other disease states and immunological phenotypes. In a later analysis, HLA-associated TCR beta chains were found to be more clonally expanded and to have lower generation probabilities than equally common non-associated chains. A further reported finding was that TCR beta sequences accurately predicted the HLA-A and HLA-B alleles for most subjects in the first cohort. In a later analysis, around 17,000 TCR beta sequences were associated with specific HLA alleles at a false discovery rate of 0.05. According to a later analysis, parvovirus B19, influenza, CMV and Epstein-Barr virus appeared linked to several top co-occurrence clusters. In a later genetic analysis, fewer N-insertions in productive TCRs were reported among donors in an Asian-associated ancestry cluster than the 666-donor mean. A later genetic analysis associated a missense DCLRE1C variant with V-gene and J-gene trimming of TCR beta chains, and an independent cohort replicated the association. Roughly 15 rarely observed V segments, including chromosome 9 orphons, were excluded from the earlier analysis of some 590 of the donors because counts were too low. Most TCR sequences were observed very rarely across donors, whereas some public TCRs were present in many individuals. In a later analysis, most CMV-associated TCR beta chains were found to appear HLA-restricted, with HLA associations seemingly driven largely by CMV exposure. In vitro tests confirmed that three of the cytomegalovirus-associated TCR beta chains recognize cytomegalovirus antigens. Because HLA typing was missing for some donors at each locus, association tests included only the typed subset. In an earlier analysis of approximately 600 of the donors, most TCR beta V segments were observed in productive rearrangements about 90% or about 30% of the time, broadly matching IMGT annotations. In a later analysis, the rate of TCR association differed among HLA loci, with DRB1 alleles having the most associated TCRs and HLA-C alleles having the fewest.

The cohort comprised 670 or so healthy bone marrow donors. All cohort members were sampled while nominally healthy, although unrecorded immune exposures were likely present. The donor was CMV seronegative and belonged to the group of 320 or so seronegative cohort members. Each donor provided a peripheral blood sample, and peripheral blood mononuclear cells were used for TCR beta sequencing. The Qiagen DNeasy Blood Extraction Kit was used to extract genomic DNA from the blood cell samples. This clonotype was obtained from a male donor in good health and CMV-seronegative. Source material: PBMCs.

The CDR3 region: CASSQVLIFLGLAGSDTQYF. The DNA sequence is given as TGCGCCAGCAGCCAAGTTTTGATTTTTTTGGGCCTAGCGGGGTCAGATACGCAGTATTTT. The sequence is built from TRBV4-1 and TRBJ2-3; TRBD2 fits 9 bases in the junction. Trimmed from V: 1 base; trimmed from J: 4 bases; junction bases lacking a gene match: 18. The CDR3 has 20 amino acids, counting the end cysteine and phenylalanine. The read is trimmed to its CDR3 DNA, 60 bases read in frame from base 1. CDR1 is given as MGHRA and CDR2 as YSYEKL, both from the germline V gene.